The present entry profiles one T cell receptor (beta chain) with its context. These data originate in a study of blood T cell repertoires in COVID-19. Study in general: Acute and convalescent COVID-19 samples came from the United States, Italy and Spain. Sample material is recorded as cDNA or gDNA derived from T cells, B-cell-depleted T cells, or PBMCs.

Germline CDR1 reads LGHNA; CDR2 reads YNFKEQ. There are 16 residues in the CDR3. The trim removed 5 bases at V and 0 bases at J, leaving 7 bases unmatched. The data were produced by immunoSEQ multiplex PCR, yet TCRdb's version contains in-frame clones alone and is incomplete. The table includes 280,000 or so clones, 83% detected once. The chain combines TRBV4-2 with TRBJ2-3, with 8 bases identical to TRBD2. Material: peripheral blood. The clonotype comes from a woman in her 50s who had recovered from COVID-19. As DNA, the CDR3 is TGTGCCAGCAGCACTGAGCGGGGGTTTAGCACAGATACGCAGTATTTT. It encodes CASSTERGFSTDTQYF.